This T cell receptor beta chain was found in a study of cytomegalovirus exposure and HLA in healthy donors. Across the whole study: Among approximately 390 genotyped donors, about 80% fell in the Caucasian-associated ancestry cluster.

Comments on this clone: The antigen is not known. Additional DNA sequences in this sample encode the identical CDR3.

Regarding the study as a whole: On later analysis, the bulk of CMV-associated TCR beta chains appeared to be HLA-restricted. In an earlier analysis, productive rearrangement rates for most beta V segments clustered near 87% or 30%.

The V gene's germline CDR1 is SGHRS and CDR2 YFSETQ. The CDR3 runs 17 residues. The V and J ends lost 0 bases and 8 bases, in that order; junction bases with no gene match: 13. Primers for the PCR totalled 60 Vbeta and 13 Jbeta. The protocol was immunoSEQ multiplex PCR, while the TCRdb copy is restricted to in-frame clones and leaves out a portion. Altogether about 160,000 clones are present, 82% being singletons, with the ten largest covering 0.9% to 1%. The chain carries TRBV5-1 and TRBJ2-3; TRBD2 aligns across 9 bases. The TCR comes from a girl aged 2 to 10 in good health and CMV-seropositive. Sequenced: PBMCs. The CDR3 spells CASSLAVAGVEAGTQYF. CDR3 bases: TGCGCCAGCAGCTTGGCGGTAGCGGGAGTTGAGGCGGGTACGCAGTATTTT.